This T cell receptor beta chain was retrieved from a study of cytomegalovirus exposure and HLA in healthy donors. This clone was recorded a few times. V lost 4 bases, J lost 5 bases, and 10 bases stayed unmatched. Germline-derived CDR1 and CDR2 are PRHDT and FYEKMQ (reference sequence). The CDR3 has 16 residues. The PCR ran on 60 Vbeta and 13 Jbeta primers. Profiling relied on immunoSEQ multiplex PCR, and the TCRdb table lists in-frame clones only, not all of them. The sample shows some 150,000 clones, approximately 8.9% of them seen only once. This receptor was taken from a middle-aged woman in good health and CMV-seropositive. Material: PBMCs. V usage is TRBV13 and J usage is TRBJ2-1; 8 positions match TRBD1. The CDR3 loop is CASSSPGQAINNEQFF. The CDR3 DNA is TGTGCCAGCAGCTCTCCGGGACAGGCGATCAACAATGAGCAGTTCTTC.